One and the same sample provided the 16 T cell receptor beta chains below, sequenced in a study of metastatic and nonmetastatic thyroid tumors. No treatment had been given to any patient before thyroid surgery. TCRdb used MiXCR to call clones anew from the PCR reads. Of fewer than 40,000 clones in the sample, about 32% were seen once. The sequencing sample was made of tumor tissue. These receptors were taken from a female donor with papillary thyroid cancer or a benign thyroid nodule (not recorded which). Some clones in this sample may be carry-over from other donors' samples.

The rearrangement uses TRBV27 and TRBJ2-7; either TRBD1 or TRBD2 may supply D (5 bases each). The CDR3 runs 14 residues. Looked up from germline, CDR1 is MNHEY and CDR2 is SMNVEV (reference sequence). With 5 bases removed from V and 2 bases from J, the gap between germline ends came to 13 bases. This CDR3 reads CASSQGVVTYEQYF. As DNA, the CDR3 is TGTGCCAGCAGTCAGGGAGTTGTCACCTACGAGCAGTACTTC.

The gene calls are TRBV28 and TRBJ1-2; 8 bases line up with TRBD1. This CDR3 has 15 residues. Germline CDR1 reads MDHEN; CDR2 reads SYDVKM. V lost 1 base and J lost 5; bases outside the gene matches: 6. This CDR3 reads CASSLSLDRAYGYTF. The CDR3 DNA follows: TGTGCCAGCAGTTTATCGTTGGACAGGGCTTATGGCTACACCTTC.

By sample fraction, this clone is large. V gene TRBV10-3 combines with J gene TRBJ2-1; 11 positions agree with TRBD2. Per germline, CDR1 ENHRY and CDR2 SYGVKD. V lost 5 bases and J lost 2; bases outside the gene matches: 5. The CDR3 is made up of 16 amino acids. CDR3 coding DNA: TGTGCCATCAGTCCGGGGACTAGCGGAACCTACAATGAGCAGTTCTTC. Its protein product is CAISPGTSGTYNEQFF.

This chain uses TRBV28 with TRBJ1-1, with no clear D. Per the germline V gene, CDR1 is MDHEN and CDR2 is SYDVKM. Trimming stripped 4 bases from V and 4 bases from J, with 19 bases between. The CDR3 sequence is 16 residues long. CDR3 in DNA: TGTGCCAGCAGTTCAGATGGGTGGGCAACGGCCACTGAAGCTTTCTTT. It codes for CASSSDGWATATEAFF.

This chain joins TRBV10-3 and TRBJ2-2; tentative D call: TRBD1 (5 bases). The CDR3 extends over 17 amino acids. V lost 3 bases, J lost 4 bases, and 18 bases lay in between. Germline CDR1 reads ENHRY; CDR2 reads SYGVKD. The CDR3 spells CAISDRPPGQGTGELFF. Written as DNA, the CDR3 is TGTGCCATCAGTGATCGTCCACCTGGGCAGGGCACCGGGGAGCTGTTTTTT.

The chain links TRBV28 to TRBJ1-6; D is possibly TRBD1 (6 bases). Per the germline V gene, CDR1 is MDHEN and CDR2 is SYDVKM. Trimming removed 3 bases from V and 4 bases from J, with 13 bases in between. The CDR3 extends over 16 amino acids. The CDR3 spells CASSFTGGLYNSPLHF. The DNA of the CDR3 is TGTGCCAGCAGTTTTACCGGGGGCTTGTATAATTCACCCCTCCACTTT.

The chain joins TRBV28 to TRBJ2-1; no clear D gene. The germline CDR1 and CDR2 sequences are MDHEN and SYDVKM. The V gene lost 6 bases and the J gene lost 7 bases, with 16 bases spanning the gap. This CDR3 has 14 amino acids. In nucleotides, the CDR3 is TGTGCCAGCAGGAACTTAGTCCTCAATAATGAGCAGTTCTTC. It encodes CASRNLVLNNEQFF.

This clone came up a few times. The chain employs TRBV11-3 and TRBJ2-7; D call uncertain. Trimming pared 6 bases from V and 0 bases from J, leaving 9 bases between. The germline gives CDR1 SGHNT, CDR2 YENEEA. CDR3 length: 13 residues. The CDR3: CASRPKTSYEQYF. Written as DNA, the CDR3 is TGTGCCAGCAGACCTAAAACCTCCTACGAGCAGTACTTC.

This clone occurred a few times. The gene calls are TRBV12-3 or TRBV12-4 and TRBJ2-2; D is perhaps TRBD1 (6 bases). V was trimmed by 6 bases and J by 4 bases, leaving 12 bases between them. The CDR3 runs 14 residues. DNA of the CDR3: TGTGCCAGCAGAACAGGGATCGGCACCGGGGAGCTGTTTTTT. It encodes CASRTGIGTGELFF.

The CDR3 loop is CASSLWSGNTGELFF. For the CDR3, the DNA is TGTGCCAGCAGCTTATGGAGCGGCAACACCGGGGAGCTGTTTTTT. The genes are TRBV7-9 and TRBJ2-2, with a weak D call TRBD2 (5 bases). The length of the CDR3 is 15 residues. Germline values: CDR1 SEHNR, CDR2 FQNEAQ (reference sequence). The V end was cut by 2 bases, the J end by 2 bases, with 9 bases between.

The chain joins TRBV27 to TRBJ1-6; 8 bases are a match to TRBD1. The CDR3 covers 15 residues. V gave up 5 bases and J gave up 6 bases; unmatched junction bases: 6. Germline CDR1 MNHEY, CDR2 SMNVEV (reference sequence). The CDR3 is CASSPRTGSNSPLHF. The CDR3 coding sequence is TGTGCCAGCAGTCCCCGGACAGGGAGTAATTCACCCCTCCACTTT.

This clone was counted only a few times. The rearrangement joins TRBV11-3 to TRBJ2-1, with unresolved D. The germline V and J ends were trimmed by 1 base and 7 bases, with 11 bases remaining between them. The CDR3 consists of 14 residues. CDR1 and CDR2 (germline): SGHNT, YENEEA. The CDR3 loop reads CASSLGSTMNEQFF. The CDR3 nucleotides read TGTGCCAGCAGCTTAGGTTCCACGATGAATGAGCAGTTCTTC.

This clone was counted a few times. This chain links TRBV5-1 with TRBJ1-2; D unclear. Germline lookup yields CDR1 SGHRS and CDR2 YFSETQ. V was cut by 0 bases and J by 1 base, with 4 bases left in between. There are 13 residues in the CDR3. The CDR3 DNA is TGCGCCAGCAGCTTGGGCAGTAACTATGGCTACACCTTC. Translating gives CASSLGSNYGYTF.

The CDR3 nucleotides read TGTGCCAGCAGCTTAGTACGGGGAAATGCCGGGGAGCTGTTTTTT. Its protein is CASSLVRGNAGELFF. This chain joins TRBV7-9 and TRBJ2-2, with D maybe TRBD2 (5 bases). V was trimmed by 1 base and J by 6 bases, leaving 12 bases between them. Looked up from germline, CDR1 is SEHNR and CDR2 is FQNEAQ (reference sequence). The length of the CDR3 is 15 residues.

A few counts support this clone. The gene calls are TRBV6-1 and TRBJ2-1; D is ambiguous. The CDR3 spans 11 residues. The germline gives CDR1 MNHNS, CDR2 SASEGT. Trimming shortened V by 7 bases and J by 5 bases, and 6 bases separated the two germline ends. CDR3 loop: CASTGHNEQFF. The CDR3 DNA sequence: TGTGCCAGCACCGGGCACAATGAGCAGTTCTTC.

This clone was recorded many times. V is TRBV5-1 and J is TRBJ2-1, with 10 bases identical to TRBD2. Germline assignment: CDR1 SGHRS and CDR2 YFSETQ. The CDR3 runs 16 residues. V dropped 3 bases and J dropped 8; count of bases not matched to a gene: 11. The CDR3 DNA reads as TGCGCCAGCAGCTGGGGGCCAGCGGGAGGGAGAGATGAGCAGTTCTTC. As protein: CASSWGPAGGRDEQFF.